Detailed here is one TCR beta chain. Its antigen is unidentified. This sample was included in a study of blood T cells in healthy people across ages. Points from the study as a whole: Bulk PBMC profiling left naive and antigen-experienced comparisons inconclusive. The donors' CMV status was not determined, possibly confounding changes in expanded clonotypes. The fall in TCR beta diversity per million T cells was roughly linear with age.

The J segment lost 2 bases and the V segment lost 6 bases, leaving 9 bases of the junction unmatched. This CDR3 has 15 amino acids. A J-beta primer mix and a sample-barcoded 5' primer were used in a second PCR of about 7 to 12 cycles. Each CDR3 protein is one row after TCRdb ran MiXCR on the 5' RACE reads. The table lists roughly 1.4 million distinct CDR3 sequences, approximately 60% of them singletons. V usage is TRBV12-3 or TRBV12-4 and J usage is TRBJ1-1, with TRBD1 identical over 7 bases. The clonotype was recovered from a man younger than 35 in good health. The sequencing input was blood. CDR3 sequence reads: CASSQIGTANTEAFF. The CDR3 nucleotides read TGTGCCAGCAGCCAAATCGGGACAGCCAACACTGAAGCTTTCTTT.